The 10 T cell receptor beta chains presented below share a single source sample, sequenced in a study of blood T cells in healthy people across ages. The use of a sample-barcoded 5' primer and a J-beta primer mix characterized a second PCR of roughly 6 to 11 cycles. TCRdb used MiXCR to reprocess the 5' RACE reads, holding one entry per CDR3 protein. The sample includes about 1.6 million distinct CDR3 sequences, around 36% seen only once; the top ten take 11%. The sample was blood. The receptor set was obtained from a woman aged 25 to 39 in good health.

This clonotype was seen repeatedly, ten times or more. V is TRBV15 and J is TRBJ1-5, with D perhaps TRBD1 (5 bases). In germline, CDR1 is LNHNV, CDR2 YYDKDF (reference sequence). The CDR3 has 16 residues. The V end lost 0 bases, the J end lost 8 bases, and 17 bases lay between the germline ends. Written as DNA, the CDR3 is TGTGCCACCAGCAGAGATATCCAGGGAGGTTCAGAGCCCCAGCATTTT. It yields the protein CATSRDIQGGSEPQHF.

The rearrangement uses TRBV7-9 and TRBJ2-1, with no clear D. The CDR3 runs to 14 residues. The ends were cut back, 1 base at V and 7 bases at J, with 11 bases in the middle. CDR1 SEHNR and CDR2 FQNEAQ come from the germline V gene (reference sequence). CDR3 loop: CASSLVLGKNEQFF. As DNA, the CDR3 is TGTGCCAGCAGCTTAGTCCTAGGGAAAAATGAGCAGTTCTTC.

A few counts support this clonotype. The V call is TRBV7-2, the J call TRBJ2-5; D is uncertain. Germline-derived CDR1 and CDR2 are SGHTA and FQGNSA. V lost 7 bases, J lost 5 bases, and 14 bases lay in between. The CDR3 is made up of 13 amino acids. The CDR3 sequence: CASTQTGLETQYF. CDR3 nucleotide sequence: TGTGCCAGCACCCAGACGGGTTTGGAGACCCAGTACTTC.

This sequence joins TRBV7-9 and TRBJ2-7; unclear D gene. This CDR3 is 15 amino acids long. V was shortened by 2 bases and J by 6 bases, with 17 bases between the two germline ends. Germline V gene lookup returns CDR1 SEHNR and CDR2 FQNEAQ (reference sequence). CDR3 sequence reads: CASSLLPADTGEQYF. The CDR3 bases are TGTGCCAGCAGCTTACTTCCGGCGGATACGGGCGAGCAGTACTTC. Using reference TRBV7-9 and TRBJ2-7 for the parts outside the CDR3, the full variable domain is DTGVSQNPRHKITKRGQNVTFRCDPISEHNRLYWYRQTLGQGPEFLTYFQNEAQLEKSRLLSDRFSAERPKGSFSTLEIQRTEQGDSAMYLCASSLLPADTGEQYFGPGTRLTVT.

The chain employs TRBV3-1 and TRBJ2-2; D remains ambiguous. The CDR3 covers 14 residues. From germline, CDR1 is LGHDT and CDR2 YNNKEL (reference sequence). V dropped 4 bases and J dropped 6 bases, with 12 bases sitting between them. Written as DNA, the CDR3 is TGTGCCAGCAGCCCCCTGATATCTTCCGGGGAGCTGTTTTTT. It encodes CASSPLISSGELFF.

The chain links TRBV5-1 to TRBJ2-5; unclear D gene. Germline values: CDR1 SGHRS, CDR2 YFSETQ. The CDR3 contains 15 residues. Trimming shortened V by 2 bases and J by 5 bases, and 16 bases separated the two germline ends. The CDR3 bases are TGCGCCAGCAGCTTCGCCGGCGTGGTCGTGGAGACCCAGTACTTC. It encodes CASSFAGVVVETQYF.

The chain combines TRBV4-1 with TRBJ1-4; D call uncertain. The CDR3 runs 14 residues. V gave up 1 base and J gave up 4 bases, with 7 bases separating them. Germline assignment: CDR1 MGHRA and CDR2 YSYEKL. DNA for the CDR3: TGCGCCAGCAGCCAAGGCAGGTTTAATGAAAAACTGTTTTTT. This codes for CASSQGRFNEKLFF.

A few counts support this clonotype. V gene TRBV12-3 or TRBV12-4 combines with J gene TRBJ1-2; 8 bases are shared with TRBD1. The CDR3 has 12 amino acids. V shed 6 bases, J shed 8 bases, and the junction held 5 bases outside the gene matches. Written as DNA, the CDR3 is TGTGCCAGCAGCCGGACAGGGTGGGGCTACACCTTC. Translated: CASSRTGWGYTF.

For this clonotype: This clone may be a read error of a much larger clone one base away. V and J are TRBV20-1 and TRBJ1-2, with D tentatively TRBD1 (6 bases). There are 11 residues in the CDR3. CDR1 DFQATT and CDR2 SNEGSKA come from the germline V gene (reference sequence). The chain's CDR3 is CGLGGRYGYTF. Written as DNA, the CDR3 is TGCGGTCTGGGGGGCCGCTATGGCTACACCTTC.

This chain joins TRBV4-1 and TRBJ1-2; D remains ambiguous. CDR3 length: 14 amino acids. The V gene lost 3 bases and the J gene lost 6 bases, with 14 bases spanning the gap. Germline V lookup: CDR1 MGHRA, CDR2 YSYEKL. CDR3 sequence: CASSQIWSGDGYTF. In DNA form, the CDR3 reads TGCGCCAGCAGCCAGATTTGGAGCGGGGATGGCTACACCTTC.